This T cell receptor beta chain derives from a study of T cells in Graves' hyperthyroidism and ophthalmopathy. Turning to the study itself: Peripheral blood was collected at initial diagnosis, before any treatment.

The V segment lost 3 bases and the J segment 4 bases; nucleotides outside the gene matches: 3. The CDR3 consists of 14 residues. Per germline, CDR1 SGHRS and CDR2 YFSETQ. Researchers took RNA transcripts and amplified the TCR beta CDR3 regions from them. An initial round of RT-PCR targeting the TCR CDR3 relied on the HTBI primer set. TCRdb passed the multiplex PCR reads through MiXCR, listing each CDR3 protein once. The sample contains 250,000 or so distinct CDR3 sequences, around 15% of which appear only once. This clonotype was detected ten times or more. Exclusion of a patient resulted from uncontrolled infection, other autoimmune disease, pregnancy or lactation. In making diagnoses, clinical symptoms, serum thyroxine and TRAb, thyroid ultrasound and orbital computed tomography were all used.

This receptor was taken from a woman aged 50 to 60 with Graves' hyperthyroidism that later progressed to Graves' ophthalmopathy. The specimen sequenced was blood. The V and J genes are TRBV5-1 and TRBJ1-2, with 10 bases that match TRBD1. The CDR3 bases are TGCGCCAGCAGCTACGGGACAGGGGTCTATGGCTACACCTTC. This encodes CASSYGTGVYGYTF.